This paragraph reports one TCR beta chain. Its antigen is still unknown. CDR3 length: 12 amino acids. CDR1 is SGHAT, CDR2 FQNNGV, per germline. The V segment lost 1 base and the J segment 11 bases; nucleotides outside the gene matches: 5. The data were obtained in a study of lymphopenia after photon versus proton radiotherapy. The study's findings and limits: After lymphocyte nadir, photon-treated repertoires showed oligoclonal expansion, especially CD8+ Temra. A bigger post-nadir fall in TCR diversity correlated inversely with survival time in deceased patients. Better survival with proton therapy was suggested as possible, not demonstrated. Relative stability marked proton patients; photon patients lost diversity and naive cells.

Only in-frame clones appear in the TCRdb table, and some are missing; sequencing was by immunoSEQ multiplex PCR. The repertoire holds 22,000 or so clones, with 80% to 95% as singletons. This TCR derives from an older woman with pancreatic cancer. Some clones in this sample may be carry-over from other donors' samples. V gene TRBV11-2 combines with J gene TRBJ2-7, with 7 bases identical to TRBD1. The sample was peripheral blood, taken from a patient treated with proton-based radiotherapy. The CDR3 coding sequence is TGTGCCAGCAGCTTAGGACAGGGAGTCAAGTACTTC. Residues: CASSLGQGVKYF.